The T cell receptor beta chain described here comes from a study of graft-versus-host responses after intestinal transplantation. Study-wide points: Detection of GvH clones occurred in recipient marrow, and some had their first appearance in ileum or blood.

Clones were read by immunoSEQ multiplex PCR, and TCRdb kept only the in-frame ones, dropping some. In the table there are 80,000 to 100,000 clones, roughly nine tenths of which are singletons. As concerns this clone: Its antigen is not known.

Germline values: CDR1 SGHRS, CDR2 YFSETQ. The V gene lost 2 bases and the J gene lost 4 bases, with 12 bases spanning the gap. This CDR3 has 14 residues. This clonotype originated in a human donor who received an intestinal transplant. Sequenced here: unstimulated CD4+ T cells sorted from spleen or lymph node cells, sampled before intestinal transplant. V is TRBV5-1 and J is TRBJ1-1; possibly TRBD1 for D (5 bases). The CDR3 DNA sequence: TGCGCCAGCAGCTTCACCCTTGACAGCACTGAAGCTTTCTTT. Translation: CASSFTLDSTEAFF.